Listed here are 6 T cell receptor beta chains from one sample, sequenced in a study of T cell responses to AZD1222 COVID-19 vaccine. Measured with immunoSEQ multiplex PCR; TCRdb has only the in-frame clones, and not every one. The sample lists more than 85,000 clones; 70% to 90% were seen once. This sample comprised peripheral blood, obtained 28 days after the second AZD1222 dose. The origin of the receptors is an adult who received the AZD1222 COVID-19 vaccine.

The chain has TRBV27 and TRBJ1-2, with a weak D call TRBD1 (5 bases). The ends were cut back, 5 bases at V and 4 bases at J, with 11 bases in the middle. The CDR3 totals 13 residues. Germline CDR1 reads MNHEY; CDR2 reads SMNVEV (reference sequence). The CDR3 DNA reads as TGTGCCAGCAGTCTCCGGGGGACCTATGGCTACACCTTC. It yields the protein CASSLRGTYGYTF.

The genes are TRBV27 and TRBJ1-6; a possible D gene is TRBD1 (6 bases). Germline V CDR1 and CDR2: MNHEY, SMNVEV (reference sequence). The CDR3 has 15 residues. The V end lost 0 bases, the J end lost 9 bases, and 12 bases lay between the germline ends. The CDR3 DNA reads as TGTGCCAGCAGTTTATCGGGGGGGGCGGGTTCACCCCTCCACTTT. Amino acids: CASSLSGGAGSPLHF.

The genes are TRBV7-6 and TRBJ1-1; no definite D call. V lost 1 base to trimming and J lost 0 bases, with 9 bases between them. The CDR3 is 15 residues long. Germline V gene lookup returns CDR1 SGHVS and CDR2 FNYEAQ. The CDR3 DNA reads as TGTGCCAGCAGCTTAGTAAGCAGTATGAACACTGAAGCTTTCTTT. Encoded protein: CASSLVSSMNTEAFF.

The chain links TRBV28 to TRBJ1-4; the match to TRBD1 covers 8 bases. This CDR3 spans 12 amino acids. The V gene's germline CDR1 is MDHEN and CDR2 SYDVKM. V shed 8 bases, J shed 7 bases, and the junction held 3 bases outside the gene matches. The CDR3 reads CASWTGSEKLFF. In DNA form, the CDR3 reads TGTGCCAGCTGGACAGGGAGTGAAAAACTGTTTTTT.

The chain employs TRBV5-1 and TRBJ1-6; no reliable D call. Trimming left V 0 bases short and J 0 bases short, with 13 bases between. The CDR3 spans 18 residues. Germline V gene sequence: CDR1 SGHRS, CDR2 YFSETQ. CDR3 sequence (DNA): TGCGCCAGCAGCTTGGAGGCAGGTGTAAGCTCCTATAATTCACCCCTCCACTTT. It encodes CASSLEAGVSSYNSPLHF.

V and J are TRBV28 and TRBJ1-1; possibly TRBD1 for D (5 bases). The CDR3 runs to 14 residues. V dropped 6 bases and J dropped 4 bases, with 15 bases sitting between them. Germline loops: CDR1 MDHEN, CDR2 SYDVKM. CDR3 region: CASSPQGQVTEAFF. The CDR3 DNA follows: TGTGCCAGCAGCCCCCAGGGCCAAGTCACTGAAGCTTTCTTT.